One sample yielded the 4 T cell receptor beta chains listed below, sequenced in a study of T cell changes during pregnancy in multiple sclerosis. Data came from immunoSEQ multiplex PCR; TCRdb stores just in-frame clones and leaves some out. The sample contains approximately 58,000 clones, approximately 90% of which appear only once. The material was peripheral blood, obtained in the second trimester of pregnancy. All receptors derive from a female donor in good health, enrolled as a control in a pregnancy study.

The chain carries TRBV7-3 and TRBJ2-5, with a tentative D call TRBD2 (7 bases). The germline V gene has CDR1 SGHTA and CDR2 FQGTGA. V lost 2 bases and J 6 bases, leaving 13 bases between the germline ends. This CDR3 is 14 amino acids long. CDR3 sequence (DNA): TGTGCCAGCAGCTTAGAAGGGGGGGAAAAGACCCAGTACTTC. Its translation: CASSLEGGEKTQYF.

The chain links TRBV20-1 to TRBJ2-7; perhaps TRBD2 as D (5 bases). Germline CDR1 is DFQATT and CDR2 is SNEGSKA (reference sequence). The CDR3 contains 10 residues. CDR3 in DNA: TGCAGCGCGGACTTCGGCGAGCAGTACTTC. Residues: CSADFGEQYF.

There are a few counts of this clone. This sequence joins TRBV6-4 and TRBJ2-1; weak D call: TRBD2 (5 bases). Germline V lookup: CDR1 MRHNA, CDR2 SNTAGT. Trimming removed 4 bases from V and 0 bases from J, with 16 bases in between. The CDR3 sequence is 17 residues long. CDR3 region: CASSGPRRALSYNEQFF. Here the CDR3 DNA reads TGTGCCAGCAGTGGGCCAAGGCGGGCGCTCTCCTACAATGAGCAGTTCTTC.

The V gene is TRBV13, the J gene TRBJ2-2, with unresolved D. The CDR3 totals 14 residues. Germline lookup yields CDR1 PRHDT and CDR2 FYEKMQ (reference sequence). The germline V and J ends were trimmed by 4 bases and 4 bases, with 10 bases remaining between them. CDR3 in amino acids: CASSSGNGTGELFF. CDR3 DNA sequence: TGTGCCAGCAGCTCAGGAAACGGCACCGGGGAGCTGTTTTTT.